These 11 T cell receptor beta chains were all obtained from the same sample, sequenced in a study of blood T cell repertoires in COVID-19. TCRdb's copy holds only in-frame clones and misses some; the assay was immunoSEQ multiplex PCR. The top ten clones hold just under 9% of a sample with roughly 40,000 clones, around 91% of them seen once. Sequenced: peripheral blood. The origin of the receptors is a man aged 25 to 40 with active or convalescent COVID-19.

The chain combines TRBV6-5 with TRBJ1-2; 9 nucleotides agree with TRBD1. The CDR3 sequence is 14 residues long. The V and J ends lost 5 bases and 8 bases, in that order; junction bases with no gene match: 9. Germline V gene data show CDR1 as MNHEY and CDR2 as SVGAGI. For the CDR3, the DNA is TGTGCCAGCAGTATTTTACAGGGGGCAGGGGGCTACACCTTC. Its protein product is CASSILQGAGGYTF.

This clone was detected only a few times. The genes are TRBV20-1 and TRBJ1-5; 7 nucleotides match TRBD1. The CDR3 length is 17 residues. Germline loops: CDR1 DFQATT, CDR2 SNEGSKA (reference sequence). With V trimmed by 3 bases and J by 0 bases, 11 bases remained unmatched. CDR3 sequence (DNA): TGCAGTGCTAGTAAGGGACAGACCGTACATAGCAATCAGCCCCAGCATTTT. Its translation is CSASKGQTVHSNQPQHF.

The CDR3 protein is CASSPGQANYGYTF. In DNA form, the CDR3 reads TGTGCCAGCAGCCCAGGACAAGCTAACTATGGCTACACCTTC. J is TRBJ1-2 and V is TRBV5-4; D is possibly TRBD1 (5 bases). The germline CDR1 and CDR2 sequences are SGHNT and YYREEE (reference sequence). This CDR3 comprises 14 residues. Trimming removed 4 bases at V and 0 bases at J, with 10 bases between.

The chain has TRBV5-1 and TRBJ2-2; D might be TRBD1 (5 bases). Germline assignment: CDR1 SGHRS and CDR2 YFSETQ. The length of the CDR3 is 16 residues. V lost 4 bases and J lost 1, with 14 bases in between. CDR3 nucleotides: TGCGCCAGCAGCCTAAAAACAGGCTTGAACACCGGGGAGCTGTTTTTT. This gives the protein CASSLKTGLNTGELFF.

J is TRBJ2-7 and V is TRBV7-9, with 8 nucleotides matching TRBD2. V lost 5 bases to trimming and J lost 5 bases; unmatched junction nucleotides: 5. The CDR3 covers 13 residues. In germline, CDR1 is SEHNR, CDR2 FQNEAQ (reference sequence). Here the CDR3 DNA reads TGTGCCAGCAGCGGGACTAGTTTAAACGAGCAGTACGTC. This codes for CASSGTSLNEQYV.

This chain links TRBV7-2 with TRBJ1-6; D uncertain. Trimming pared 2 bases from V and 5 bases from J, leaving 16 bases between. CDR3 length: 17 amino acids. The germline gives CDR1 SGHTA, CDR2 FQGNSA. CDR3 nucleotides: TGTGCCAGCAGCTTATCCTATTCGTTTTCGGATAATTCACCCCTCCACTTT. Its protein product is CASSLSYSFSDNSPLHF.

The chain couples TRBV14 to TRBJ2-1; TRBD2 might be the D (6 bases). CDR3 size: 14 residues. Trimming took 4 bases from V and 4 from J, leaving 11 bases between them. CDR1 and CDR2 from the germline V gene are SGHDN and FVKESK. The CDR3 sequence is CASSRLGIYNEQFF. As DNA, the CDR3 is TGTGCCAGCAGCCGACTAGGGATTTACAATGAGCAGTTCTTC. Drawing the rest from reference TRBV14 and TRBJ2-1, the complete variable domain is EAGVTQFPSHSVIEKGQTVTLRCDPISGHDNLYWYRRVMGKEIKFLLHFVKESKQDESGMPNNRFLAERTGGTYSTLKVQPAELEDSGVYFCASSRLGIYNEQFFGPGTRLTVL.

The chain uses TRBV5-1 and TRBJ2-3; 8 bases are a match to TRBD2. The trim removed 0 bases at V and 2 bases at J, leaving 5 bases unmatched. The CDR3 length is 16 residues. CDR1 is SGHRS and CDR2 is YFSETQ in the germline V gene. For the CDR3, the DNA is TGCGCCAGCAGCTTGGCCCGACTAGCGAACACAGATACGCAGTATTTT. Protein sequence: CASSLARLANTDTQYF.

The V and J genes are TRBV18 and TRBJ2-1; TRBD2 matches 14 bases. The ends lost 4 bases at V and 6 bases at J; junction bases unmatched: 2. Germline V gene data show CDR1 as KGHSH and CDR2 as LQKENI. The CDR3 is made up of 15 amino acids. The chain's CDR3 is CASSRTSGGTNEQFF. In DNA, the CDR3 is TGTGCCAGCTCACGGACTAGCGGGGGGACCAATGAGCAGTTCTTC.

The CDR3 loop is CASSLGGVAGIDEQFF. For the CDR3, the DNA is TGTGCCAGCAGCTTAGGTGGGGTAGCGGGAATTGATGAGCAGTTCTTC. V usage is TRBV7-3 and J usage is TRBJ2-1, with 8 nucleotides matching TRBD2. In germline, CDR1 is SGHTA, CDR2 FQGTGA. The junction had 11 bases not matched to a gene; V was cut back by 2 bases and J by 8 bases. The length of the CDR3 is 16 residues.

CDR3 nucleotides: TGTGCCAGCAGCTTGAAGTTGGGGAGTAGCACAGATACGCAGTATTTT. Its translation is CASSLKLGSSTDTQYF. This rearrangement joins TRBV5-6 to TRBJ2-3, with D perhaps TRBD2 (5 bases). V lost 1 base, J lost 0 bases, and 12 bases lay in between. The CDR3 contains 16 residues. Germline-derived CDR1 and CDR2 are SGHDT and YYEEEE.